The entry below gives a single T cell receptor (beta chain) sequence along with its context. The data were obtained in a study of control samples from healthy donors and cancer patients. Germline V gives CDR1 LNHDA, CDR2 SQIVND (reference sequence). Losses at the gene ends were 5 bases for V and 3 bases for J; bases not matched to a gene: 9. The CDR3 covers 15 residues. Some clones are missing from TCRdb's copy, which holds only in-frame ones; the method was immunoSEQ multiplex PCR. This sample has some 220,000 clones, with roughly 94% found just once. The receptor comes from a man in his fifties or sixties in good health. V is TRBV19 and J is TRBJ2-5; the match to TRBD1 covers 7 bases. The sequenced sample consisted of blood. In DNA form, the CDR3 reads TGTGCCAGTAGTTCAGCCTGGGGGACAGAAGAGACCCAGTACTTC. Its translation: CASSSAWGTEETQYF.